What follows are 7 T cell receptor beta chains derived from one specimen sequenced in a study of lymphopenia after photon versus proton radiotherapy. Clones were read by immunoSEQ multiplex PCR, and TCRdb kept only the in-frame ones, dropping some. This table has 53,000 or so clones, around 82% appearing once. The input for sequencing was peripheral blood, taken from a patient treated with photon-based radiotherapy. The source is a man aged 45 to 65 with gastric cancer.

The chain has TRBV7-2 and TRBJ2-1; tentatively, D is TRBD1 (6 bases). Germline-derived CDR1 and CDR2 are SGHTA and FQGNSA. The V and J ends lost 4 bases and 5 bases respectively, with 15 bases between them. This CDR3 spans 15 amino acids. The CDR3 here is CASSWGRRGNNEQFF. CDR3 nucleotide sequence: TGTGCCAGCAGCTGGGGGCGTCGGGGAAACAATGAGCAGTTCTTC.

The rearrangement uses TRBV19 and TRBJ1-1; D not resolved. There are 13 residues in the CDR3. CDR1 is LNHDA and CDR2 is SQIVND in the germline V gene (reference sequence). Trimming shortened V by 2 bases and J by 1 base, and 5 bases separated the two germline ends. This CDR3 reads CASSITRNTEAFF. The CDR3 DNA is TGTGCCAGTAGTATAACCAGGAACACTGAAGCTTTCTTT.

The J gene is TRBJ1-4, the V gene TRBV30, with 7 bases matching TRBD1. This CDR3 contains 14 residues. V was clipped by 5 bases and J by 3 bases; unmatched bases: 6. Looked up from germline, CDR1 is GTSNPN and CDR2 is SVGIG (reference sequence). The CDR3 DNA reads TGTGCCTGGGGCCCAGGACAGGCTAATGAAAAACTGTTTTTT. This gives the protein CAWGPGQANEKLFF.

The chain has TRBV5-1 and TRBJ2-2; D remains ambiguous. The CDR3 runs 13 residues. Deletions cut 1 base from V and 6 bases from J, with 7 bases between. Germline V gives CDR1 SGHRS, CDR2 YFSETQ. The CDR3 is CASSLIVAGELFF. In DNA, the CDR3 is TGCGCCAGCAGCTTGATAGTTGCCGGGGAGCTGTTTTTT.

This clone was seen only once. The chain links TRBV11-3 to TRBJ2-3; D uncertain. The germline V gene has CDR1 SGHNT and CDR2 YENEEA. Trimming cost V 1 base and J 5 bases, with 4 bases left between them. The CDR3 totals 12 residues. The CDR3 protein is CASSLGGDTQYF. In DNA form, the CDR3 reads TGTGCCAGCAGCTTAGGGGGAGATACGCAGTATTTT. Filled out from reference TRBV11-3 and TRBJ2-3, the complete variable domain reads EAGVVQSPRYKIIEKKQPVAFWCNPISGHNTLYWYLQNLGQGPELLIRYENEEAVDDSQLPKDRFSAERLKGVDSTLKIQPAELGDSAVYLCASSLGGDTQYFGPGTRLTVL.

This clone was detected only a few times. The CDR3 here is CASRGTSAYEQYF. In DNA, the CDR3 is TGTGCCAGCAGAGGGACGTCTGCGTACGAGCAGTACTTC. V and J are TRBV2 and TRBJ2-7; perhaps D is TRBD1 or TRBD2 (5 bases each). The CDR3 has 13 residues. V lost 6 bases to trimming and J lost 4 bases, with 13 bases between them. Germline V gives CDR1 SNHLY, CDR2 FYNNEI.

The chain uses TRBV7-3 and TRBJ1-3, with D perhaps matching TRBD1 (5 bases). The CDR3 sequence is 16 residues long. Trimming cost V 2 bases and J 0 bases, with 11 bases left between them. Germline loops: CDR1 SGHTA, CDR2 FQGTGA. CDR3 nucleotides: TGTGCCAGCAGCTTAGGACACCGAACCTCTGGAAACACCATATATTTT. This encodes CASSLGHRTSGNTIYF. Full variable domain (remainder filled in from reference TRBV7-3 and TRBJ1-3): GAGVSQTPSNKVTEKGKYVELRCDPISGHTALYWYRQSLGQGPEFLIYFQGTGAADDSGLPNDRFFAVRPEGSVSTLKIQRTERGDSAVYLCASSLGHRTSGNTIYFGEGSWLTVV.